This TCR beta chain was retrieved from a study of T cells in Graves' hyperthyroidism and ophthalmopathy. V was pared by 6 bases and J by 5 bases, with 13 bases between. The CDR3 runs 13 residues. CDR1 and CDR2 (germline): MNHEY, SMNVEV (reference sequence). This clonotype showed up many times. The CDR3 regions of TCR beta were amplified from RNA transcripts. A set of HTBI primers served as the primers for a first-round RT-PCR of the TCR CDR3. TCRdb re-analysed the multiplex PCR reads in MiXCR, keeping a single row per CDR3 protein. The data contain about 500,000 distinct CDR3 sequences, 17% of them seen just once; the ten biggest clones take up approximately 16%.

V gene TRBV27 combines with J gene TRBJ1-1; D possibly corresponds to TRBD1 (6 bases). Sequencing was carried out using blood. The TCR sequence derives from a woman under 30 with Graves' ophthalmopathy. CDR3 protein: CASRSSGVTEAFF. CDR3 nucleotide sequence: TGTGCCAGCAGATCATCAGGGGTGACTGAAGCTTTCTTT.